This T cell receptor (beta chain) was obtained from a study of CD4 T cells in relation to SARS-CoV-2 and coronaviruses. The table came from immunoSEQ multiplex PCR; TCRdb's copy has only in-frame clones and leaves some out. The sample lists 35,000 to 50,000 clones, roughly 87% occurring once. Remarks on this clone: Its specificity is not known.

Deletions cut 5 bases from V and 0 bases from J, with 20 bases between. There are 18 residues in the CDR3. Germline CDR1 and CDR2: PRHDT and FYEKMQ (reference sequence). Sequencing was performed on naive CD4+ T cells from PBMCs, cultured in vitro. Subset given: naive CD4+ T cells isolated by negative enrichment. The chain has TRBV13 and TRBJ1-3, with D tentatively TRBD1 (6 bases). This sequence was found in an adult with COVID-19. This CDR3 reads CASSLITGLGYSGNTIYF. CDR3 sequence (DNA): TGTGCCAGCAGCCTAATTACAGGGTTAGGGTACTCTGGAAACACCATATATTTT. The full variable domain, its missing parts supplied by reference TRBV13 and TRBJ1-3, is AAGVIQSPRHLIKEKRETATLKCYPIPRHDTVYWYQQGPGQDPQFLISFYEKMQSDKGSIPDRFSAQQFSDYHSELNMSSLELGDSALYFCASSLITGLGYSGNTIYFGEGSWLTVV.